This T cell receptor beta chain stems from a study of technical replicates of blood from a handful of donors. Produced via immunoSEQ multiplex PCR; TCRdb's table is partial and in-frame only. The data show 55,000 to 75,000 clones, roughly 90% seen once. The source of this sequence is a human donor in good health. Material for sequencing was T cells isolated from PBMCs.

The CDR3 coding sequence is TGTGCCAGCAGTTCCACTTCGCGAGGAAATGAGCAGTTCTTC. As protein: CASSSTSRGNEQFF. The chain joins TRBV27 to TRBJ2-1, with D unclear. The CDR3 contains 14 residues. Trimming took 4 bases from V and 7 from J, leaving 14 bases between them. Germline assignment: CDR1 MNHEY and CDR2 SMNVEV (reference sequence).